This entry lists 23 T cell receptor beta chains sequenced from one sample in a study of blood T cell repertoires in COVID-19. TCRdb's copy holds only in-frame clones and misses some; the assay was immunoSEQ multiplex PCR. The table has just under 90,000 clones, approximately 79% seen once; the top ten hold around 15%. Sequencing used peripheral blood. The receptors were sampled from a woman aged 80 or over with acute or convalescent COVID-19.

The chain joins TRBV2 to TRBJ1-6, with a weak D call TRBD1 (6 bases). Trimming took off 4 bases at V and 5 bases at J, with 12 bases between the two ends. In germline, CDR1 is SNHLY, CDR2 FYNNEI. There are 15 residues in the CDR3. The CDR3 sequence: CASSAYRDNNSPLHF. CDR3 nucleotide sequence: TGTGCCAGCAGTGCTTACAGGGACAATAATTCACCCCTCCACTTT.

This chain uses TRBV7-3 with TRBJ1-4, with TRBD1 matching 8 bases. V was clipped by 5 bases and J by 3 bases; unmatched bases: 5. Germline V lookup: CDR1 SGHTA, CDR2 FQGTGA. This CDR3 has 15 amino acids. DNA of the CDR3: TGTGCCAGCAGCAGGACAGGGAGCCCTAATGAAAAACTGTTTTTT. It is translated as CASSRTGSPNEKLFF. The whole variable domain, filled in from reference TRBV7-3 and TRBJ1-4, reads GAGVSQTPSNKVTEKGKYVELRCDPISGHTALYWYRQSLGQGPEFLIYFQGTGAADDSGLPNDRFFAVRPEGSVSTLKIQRTERGDSAVYLCASSRTGSPNEKLFFGSGTQLSVL.

This chain links TRBV2 with TRBJ1-2; TRBD1 aligns across 11 bases. From germline, CDR1 is SNHLY and CDR2 FYNNEI. Trimming took 4 bases from V and 4 from J; bases not matched to a gene: 2. The CDR3 length is 14 residues. The CDR3 nucleotides read TGTGCCAGCAGTGGGACAGGGGGCGTCTATGGCTACACCTTC. Translating gives CASSGTGGVYGYTF. Full variable domain (outside the CDR3, taken from reference TRBV2 and TRBJ1-2): EPEVTQTPSHQVTQMGQEVILRCVPISNHLYFYWYRQILGQKVEFLVSFYNNEISEKSEIFDDQFSVERPDGSNFTLKIRSTKLEDSAMYFCASSGTGGVYGYTFGSGTRLTVV.

The chain links TRBV6-4 to TRBJ1-2; 9 nucleotides align to TRBD1. Trimming at V came to 6 bases and at J to 7 bases, leaving 6 bases not matched to a gene. This CDR3 has 13 amino acids. Germline-derived CDR1 and CDR2 are MRHNA and SNTAGT. The CDR3 loop reads CASSVDRGTGYTF. The DNA of the CDR3 is TGTGCCAGCAGCGTCGACAGGGGGACTGGCTACACCTTC.

This clone turned up a few times. The rearrangement uses TRBV5-5 and TRBJ2-2; 7 bases are shared with TRBD1. V dropped 4 bases and J dropped 4; count of bases not matched to a gene: 1. Germline lookup yields CDR1 SGHKS and CDR2 YYEKEE (reference sequence). The CDR3 length is 13 residues. The chain's CDR3 is CASSGTVTGELFF. In nucleotides, the CDR3 is TGTGCCAGCAGCGGGACAGTCACCGGGGAGCTGTTTTTT.

The CDR3 protein is CASSYLGQAEGEKLFF. The CDR3 DNA reads as TGTGCCAGCAGTTACCTTGGACAGGCGGAGGGTGAAAAACTGTTTTTT. The rearrangement links TRBV6-5 to TRBJ1-4; 7 positions agree with TRBD1. This CDR3 contains 16 residues. Trimming took 2 bases from V and 7 from J; bases not matched to a gene: 10. CDR1 MNHEY and CDR2 SVGAGI come from the germline V gene.

The CDR3 reads CATSSGLAGANEQFF. The DNA for the CDR3 is TGTGCCACCAGCAGCGGACTAGCGGGAGCCAATGAGCAGTTCTTC. This chain uses TRBV15 with TRBJ2-1; 13 positions match TRBD2. V dropped 3 bases and J dropped 6; count of bases not matched to a gene: 2. The CDR3 length is 15 residues. Germline V gives CDR1 LNHNV, CDR2 YYDKDF (reference sequence).

This chain links TRBV3-1 (or the pseudogene TRBV3-2) with TRBJ1-3; TRBD1 aligns across 10 bases. The ends lost 0 bases at V and 4 bases at J; junction bases unmatched: 3. This CDR3 is built from 16 residues. CDR1 and CDR2 (germline): LGHDT, YNNKEL (reference sequence). CDR3 loop: CASSQEGTGAGNTIYF. The CDR3 bases are TGTGCCAGCAGCCAAGAAGGGACAGGGGCAGGAAACACCATATATTTT.

The chain recombines TRBV7-2 with TRBJ1-2, with D possibly matching TRBD1 (5 bases). V shed 3 bases and J shed 1 base, with 9 bases lying between them. Looked up from germline, CDR1 is SGHTA and CDR2 is FQGNSA. This CDR3 contains 14 residues. The CDR3 sequence: CASSLQGINYGYTF. The CDR3 DNA sequence: TGTGCCAGCAGCTTGCAGGGTATTAACTATGGCTACACCTTC.

This clone has a handful of counts. DNA for the CDR3: TGCGCCAGCAGCTTGGTTTCAGGGGGAACTAATGAAAAACTGTTTTTT. Translation: CASSLVSGGTNEKLFF. J is TRBJ1-4 and V is TRBV5-1, with TRBD1 matching 7 bases. The CDR3 is made up of 16 amino acids. Germline V CDR1 and CDR2: SGHRS, YFSETQ. V was pared by 0 bases and J by 1 base, with 3 bases of the junction left unmatched.

This clone was counted only a few times. The chain employs TRBV13 and TRBJ1-1; D possibly corresponds to TRBD1 (5 bases). V was trimmed by 5 bases and J by 5 bases, leaving 12 bases between them. This CDR3 spans 13 amino acids. Looked up from germline, CDR1 is PRHDT and CDR2 is FYEKMQ (reference sequence). This CDR3 reads CASSDSGLTEAFF. The DNA of the CDR3 is TGTGCCAGCAGCGACAGTGGCTTGACTGAAGCTTTCTTT.

The chain employs TRBV7-3 and TRBJ1-1; 7 bases line up with TRBD1. The CDR3 covers 13 residues. CDR1 and CDR2 from the germline V gene are SGHTA and FQGTGA. The junction had 7 bases not matched to a gene; V was cut back by 5 bases and J by 7 bases. CDR3 DNA sequence: TGTGCCAGCAGCAGGGGGCCAGTCGGTGAAGCTTTCTTT. Its protein is CASSRGPVGEAFF.

This chain connects TRBV11-2 to TRBJ1-2; a weak D match, TRBD1 (5 bases). Germline-derived CDR1 and CDR2 are SGHAT and FQNNGV. V was cut by 1 base and J by 4 bases, with 7 bases left in between. The CDR3 contains 13 residues. The CDR3 region is CASSLGQGYGYTF. The CDR3 nucleotides are TGTGCCAGCAGCTTAGGTCAGGGCTATGGCTACACCTTC. The complete variable domain, with remaining parts taken from reference TRBV11-2 and TRBJ1-2, reads EAGVAQSPRYKIIEKRQSVAFWCNPISGHATLYWYQQILGQGPKLLIQFQNNGVVDDSQLPKDRFSAERLKGVDSTLKIQPAKLEDSAVYLCASSLGQGYGYTFGSGTRLTVV.

V and J are TRBV5-1 and TRBJ2-7, with D hard to call. The CDR3 has 14 residues. The V end lost 0 bases, the J end lost 0 bases, and 7 bases lay between the germline ends. The germline gives CDR1 SGHRS, CDR2 YFSETQ. The CDR3 DNA reads TGCGCCAGCAGCTTGGACGGGTACTCCTACGAGCAGTACTTC. Its protein is CASSLDGYSYEQYF.

This clone was seen only once. This chain links TRBV7-3 with TRBJ2-1; TRBD1 is a possible D gene (5 bases). This CDR3 is built from 13 residues. CDR1 is SGHTA, CDR2 FQGTGA, per germline. V lost 5 bases and J lost 5, with 10 bases in between. The CDR3 loop is CASSTPGNNEQFF. The CDR3 nucleotides read TGTGCCAGCAGCACCCCAGGGAACAATGAGCAGTTCTTC.

The chain combines TRBV29-1 with TRBJ2-5, with 11 bases that match TRBD2. The ends lost 6 bases at V and 3 bases at J; junction bases unmatched: 3. The CDR3 length is 13 residues. The germline V gene has CDR1 SQVTM and CDR2 ANQGSEA. The CDR3 protein is CSVLLAGEETQYF. In DNA, the CDR3 is TGCAGCGTGTTACTAGCGGGGGAAGAGACCCAGTACTTC.

The genes are TRBV2 and TRBJ1-2; D is possibly TRBD1 (5 bases). Germline values: CDR1 SNHLY, CDR2 FYNNEI. The CDR3 consists of 13 residues. Trimming stripped 7 bases from V and 5 bases from J, with 14 bases between. The CDR3 is CASTLGGGYGYTF. CDR3 nucleotides: TGTGCCAGCACCCTCGGGGGGGGGTATGGCTACACCTTC. Complete variable domain (other parts from reference TRBV2 and TRBJ1-2): EPEVTQTPSHQVTQMGQEVILRCVPISNHLYFYWYRQILGQKVEFLVSFYNNEISEKSEIFDDQFSVERPDGSNFTLKIRSTKLEDSAMYFCASTLGGGYGYTFGSGTRLTVV.

The rearrangement uses TRBV3-1 (or the pseudogene TRBV3-2) and TRBJ1-1; D is possibly TRBD1 (5 bases). This CDR3 comprises 13 residues. Trimming shortened V by 6 bases and J by 3 bases, and 11 bases separated the two germline ends. The germline gives CDR1 LGHDT, CDR2 YNNKEL (reference sequence). DNA of the CDR3: TGTGCCAGCAGTTCGATGACAGACACTGAAGCTTTCTTT. Protein sequence: CASSSMTDTEAFF.

This clone occurred a few times. CDR3 in amino acids: CAWGQGQIEETQYF. The CDR3 DNA follows: TGTGCCTGGGGGCAGGGACAGATTGAAGAGACCCAGTACTTC. The V and J genes are TRBV30 and TRBJ2-5; 7 nucleotides line up with TRBD1. V dropped 5 bases and J dropped 3; count of bases not matched to a gene: 9. This CDR3 is 14 amino acids long. Looked up from germline, CDR1 is GTSNPN and CDR2 is SVGIG (reference sequence).

This clone has more than one count but fewer than ten. The V gene is TRBV2, the J gene TRBJ2-4, with TRBD2 matching over 7 bases. V lost 10 bases, J lost 8 bases, and 14 bases stayed unmatched. Per the germline V gene, CDR1 is SNHLY and CDR2 is FYNNEI. The CDR3 runs to 14 residues. CDR3 sequence (DNA): TGTGCCACAAAGCGGCGGGGGTCAGAGGACATTCAGTACTTC. Translated, it gives CATKRRGSEDIQYF.

The chain links TRBV19 to TRBJ2-1; D unresolved. This CDR3 has 13 amino acids. Trimming cost V 1 base and J 10 bases, with 11 bases left between them. The germline CDR1 and CDR2 sequences are LNHDA and SQIVND (reference sequence). CDR3 protein: CASSIVPSREQFF. CDR3 nucleotide sequence: TGTGCCAGTAGTATAGTCCCCAGCAGGGAGCAGTTCTTC.

This clone was detected only a few times. The chain links TRBV5-6 to TRBJ1-1, with D possibly TRBD1 on 5 matching bases. The germline CDR1 and CDR2 sequences are SGHDT and YYEEEE. V was trimmed by 4 bases and J by 6 bases, leaving 16 bases between them. CDR3 length: 14 residues. CDR3 in amino acids: CASSPGPGVSEAFF. For the CDR3, the DNA is TGTGCCAGCAGCCCGGGACCGGGGGTTTCTGAAGCTTTCTTT.

The chain combines TRBV9 with TRBJ2-2; 11 bases fit TRBD2. CDR1 is SGDLS and CDR2 is YYNGEE in the germline V gene. The CDR3 sequence is 16 residues long. V lost 2 bases and J lost 0; bases outside the gene matches: 0. The CDR3 sequence is CASSVTSGANTGELFF. In DNA form, the CDR3 reads TGTGCCAGCAGCGTGACTAGCGGGGCGAACACCGGGGAGCTGTTTTTT.